This T cell receptor (beta chain) was sequenced for a study of CD8 T cells in Susac syndrome. Germline assignment: CDR1 SNHLY and CDR2 FYNNEI. The length of the CDR3 is 12 residues. Notes on the study in general: As the study acknowledged, the number of individuals who were part of its TCR sequencing and HLA analysis was relatively small.

Sequencing of TCR beta was performed on blood CD8+ and CD4+ T cells. TEMRA cells were enriched by FACS, while CD8+ and CD4+ T cells were obtained through a negative isolation that was performed magnetically. With random hexamers, reverse transcription was performed on about 0.45 to 1 ug of RNA. Amplification of TCR beta CDR3 spanned 54 Vbeta and 13 Jbeta via immunoSEQ multiplex PCR. TCRdb ran MiXCR on the immunoSEQ multiplex PCR reads and lists one entry per CDR3 protein. The repertoire holds some 180,000 distinct CDR3 sequences, with 85% to 95% as singletons. This clonotype was seen just once. The target antigen is unknown. An end of the junction differs from the germline gene, which may be a read error.

Material: CD4+ T cells from PBMCs. The receptor was isolated from a human donor with Susac syndrome. The chain links TRBV2 to TRBJ2-7; TRBD1 agrees at 8 bases. The CDR3 bases are TGTGCCAGCAGCGCACTCCTACAGGGGGTGGAATTC. This sequence encodes CASSALLQGVEF.